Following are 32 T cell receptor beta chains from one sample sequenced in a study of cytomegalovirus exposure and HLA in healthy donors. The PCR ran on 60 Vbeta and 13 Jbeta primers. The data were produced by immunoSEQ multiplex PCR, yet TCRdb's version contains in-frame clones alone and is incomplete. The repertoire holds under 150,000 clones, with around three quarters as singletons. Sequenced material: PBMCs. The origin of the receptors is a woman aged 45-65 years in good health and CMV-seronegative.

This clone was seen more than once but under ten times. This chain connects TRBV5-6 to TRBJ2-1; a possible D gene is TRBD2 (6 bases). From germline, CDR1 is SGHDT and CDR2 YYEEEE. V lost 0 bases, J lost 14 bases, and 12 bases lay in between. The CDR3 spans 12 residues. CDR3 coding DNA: TGTGCCAGCAGCTTGGTCACGGGAGCGGAGTTCTTC. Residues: CASSLVTGAEFF.

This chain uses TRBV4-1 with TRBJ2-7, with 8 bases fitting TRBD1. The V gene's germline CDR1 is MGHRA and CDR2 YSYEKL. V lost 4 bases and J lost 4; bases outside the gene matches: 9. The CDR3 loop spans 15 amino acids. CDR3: CASSLEPQGVYEQYF. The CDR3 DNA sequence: TGCGCCAGCAGCCTTGAACCACAGGGGGTATACGAGCAGTACTTC.

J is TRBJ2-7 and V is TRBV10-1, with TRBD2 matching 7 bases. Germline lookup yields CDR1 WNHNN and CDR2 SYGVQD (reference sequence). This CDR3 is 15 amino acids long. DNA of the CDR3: TGCGCTATCTACTGGTGGCGGGAGAGGGGTGACGAGCAGTACGTC. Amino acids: CAIYWWRERGDEQYV.

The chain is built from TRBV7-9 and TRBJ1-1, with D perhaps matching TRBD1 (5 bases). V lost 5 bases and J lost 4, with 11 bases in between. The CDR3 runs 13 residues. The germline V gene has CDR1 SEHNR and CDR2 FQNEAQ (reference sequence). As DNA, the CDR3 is TGTGCCAGCAGCGAGTGGGGCCCCACTGAAGCTTTCTTT. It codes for CASSEWGPTEAFF.

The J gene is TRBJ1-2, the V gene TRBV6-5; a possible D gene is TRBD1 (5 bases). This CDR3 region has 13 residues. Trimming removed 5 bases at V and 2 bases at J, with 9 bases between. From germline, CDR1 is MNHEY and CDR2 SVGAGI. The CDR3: CASSLRENYGYTF. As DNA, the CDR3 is TGTGCCAGCAGTCTCAGGGAAAACTATGGCTACACCTTC.

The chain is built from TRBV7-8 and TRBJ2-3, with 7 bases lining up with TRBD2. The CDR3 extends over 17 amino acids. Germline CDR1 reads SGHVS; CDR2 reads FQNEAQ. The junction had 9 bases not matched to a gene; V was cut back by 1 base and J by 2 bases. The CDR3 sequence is CASSLVILATYTDTQYF. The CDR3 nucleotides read TGTGCCAGCAGCTTAGTTATACTAGCGACCTACACAGATACGCAGTATTTT.

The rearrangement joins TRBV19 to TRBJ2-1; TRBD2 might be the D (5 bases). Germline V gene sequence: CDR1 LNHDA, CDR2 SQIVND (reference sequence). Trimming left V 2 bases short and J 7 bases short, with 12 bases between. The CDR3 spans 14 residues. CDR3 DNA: TGTGCCAGTAGTATAACTAGGATACCAAATGAGCAGTTCTTC. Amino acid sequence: CASSITRIPNEQFF. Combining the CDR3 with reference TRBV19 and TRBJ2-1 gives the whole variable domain DGGITQSPKYLFRKEGQNVTLSCEQNLNHDAMYWYRQDPGQGLRLIYYSQIVNDFQKGDIAEGYSVSREKKESFPLTVTSAQKNPTAFYLCASSITRIPNEQFFGPGTRLTVL.

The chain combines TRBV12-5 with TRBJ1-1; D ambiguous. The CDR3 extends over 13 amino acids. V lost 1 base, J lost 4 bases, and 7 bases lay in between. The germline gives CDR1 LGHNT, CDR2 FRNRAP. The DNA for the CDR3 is TGTGCTAGTGGTTTGGGTATCGGCACTGAAGCTTTCTTT. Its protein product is CASGLGIGTEAFF.

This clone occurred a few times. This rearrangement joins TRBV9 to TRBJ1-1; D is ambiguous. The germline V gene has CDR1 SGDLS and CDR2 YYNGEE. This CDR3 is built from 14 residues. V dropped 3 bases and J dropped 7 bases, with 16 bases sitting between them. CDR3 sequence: CASSANEPGYEAFF. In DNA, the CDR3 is TGTGCCAGCAGCGCAAATGAACCGGGATATGAAGCTTTCTTT.

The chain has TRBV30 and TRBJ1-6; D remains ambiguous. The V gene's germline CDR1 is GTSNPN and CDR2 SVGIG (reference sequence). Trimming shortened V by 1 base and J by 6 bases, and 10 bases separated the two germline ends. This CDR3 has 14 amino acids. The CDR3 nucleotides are TGTGCCTGGAGTGGGGCAATGAGTAATTCACCCCTCCACTTT. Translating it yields CAWSGAMSNSPLHF.

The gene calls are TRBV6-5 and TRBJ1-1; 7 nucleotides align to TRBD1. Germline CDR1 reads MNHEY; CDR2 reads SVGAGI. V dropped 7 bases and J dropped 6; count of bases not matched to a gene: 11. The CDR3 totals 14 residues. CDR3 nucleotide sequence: TGTGCCAGCACCCAGGGGGTAGGGGGGCCTGAAGCTTTCTTT. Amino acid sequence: CASTQGVGGPEAFF.

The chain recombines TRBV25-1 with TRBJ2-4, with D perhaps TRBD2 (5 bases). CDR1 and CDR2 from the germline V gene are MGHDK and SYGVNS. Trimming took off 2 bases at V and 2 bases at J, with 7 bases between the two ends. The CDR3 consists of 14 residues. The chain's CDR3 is CASSERETKNIQYF. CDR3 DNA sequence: TGTGCCAGCAGTGAAAGGGAGACCAAAAACATTCAGTACTTC.

The CDR3 bases are TGTGCCAGTAGCGGAGGGACAGGGCGGGATACGCAGTATTTT. This encodes CASSGGTGRDTQYF. The chain links TRBV19 to TRBJ2-3; 9 positions agree with TRBD1. The junction had 7 bases not matched to a gene; V was cut back by 6 bases and J by 6 bases. The CDR3 is made up of 14 amino acids. Looked up from germline, CDR1 is LNHDA and CDR2 is SQIVND (reference sequence).

The CDR3 protein is CASKRQLNTEAFF. In DNA, the CDR3 is TGTGCCAGTAAAAGACAGCTGAACACTGAAGCTTTCTTT. The rearrangement links TRBV19 to TRBJ1-1; possible D gene TRBD1, 5 bases. The CDR3 length is 13 residues. V was cut by 7 bases and J by 0 bases, with 9 bases left in between. In germline, CDR1 is LNHDA, CDR2 SQIVND (reference sequence).

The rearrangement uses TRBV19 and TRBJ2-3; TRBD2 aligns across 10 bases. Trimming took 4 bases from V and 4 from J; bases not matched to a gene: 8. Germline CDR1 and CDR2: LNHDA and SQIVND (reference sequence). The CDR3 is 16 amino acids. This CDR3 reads CASSTSGSTWADTQYF. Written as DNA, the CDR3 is TGTGCCAGTAGTACTAGCGGGAGTACTTGGGCAGATACGCAGTATTTT.

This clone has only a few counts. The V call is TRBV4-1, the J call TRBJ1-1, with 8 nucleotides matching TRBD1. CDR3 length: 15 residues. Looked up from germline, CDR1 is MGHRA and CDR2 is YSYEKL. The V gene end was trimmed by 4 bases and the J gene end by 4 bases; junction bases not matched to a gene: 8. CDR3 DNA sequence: TGCGCCAGCAGCCCCAGGGGGCGCGGGGTCACTGAAGCTTTCTTT. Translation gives CASSPRGRGVTEAFF.

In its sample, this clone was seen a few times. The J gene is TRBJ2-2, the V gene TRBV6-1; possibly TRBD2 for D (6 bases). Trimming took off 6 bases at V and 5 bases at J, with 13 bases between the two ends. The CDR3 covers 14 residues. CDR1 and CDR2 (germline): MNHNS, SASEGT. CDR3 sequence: CASRVAGWTGELFF. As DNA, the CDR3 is TGTGCCAGCAGGGTCGCGGGGTGGACCGGGGAGCTGTTTTTT.

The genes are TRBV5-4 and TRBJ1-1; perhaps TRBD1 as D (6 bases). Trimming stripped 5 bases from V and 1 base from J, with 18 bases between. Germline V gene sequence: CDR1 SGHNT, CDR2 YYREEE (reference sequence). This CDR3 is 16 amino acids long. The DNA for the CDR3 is TGTGCCAGCAGACACACATCCGGGACACAGAACACTGAAGCTTTCTTT. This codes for CASRHTSGTQNTEAFF. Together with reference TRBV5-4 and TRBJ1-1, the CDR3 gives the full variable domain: ETGVTQSPTHLIKTRGQQVTLRCSSQSGHNTVSWYQQALGQGPQFIFQYYREEENGRGNFPPRFSGLQFPNYSSELNVNALELDDSALYLCASRHTSGTQNTEAFFGQGTRLTVV.

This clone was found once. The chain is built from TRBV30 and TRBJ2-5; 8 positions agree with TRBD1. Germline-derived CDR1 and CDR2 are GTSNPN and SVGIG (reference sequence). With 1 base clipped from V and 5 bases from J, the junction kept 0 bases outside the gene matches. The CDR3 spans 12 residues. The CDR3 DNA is TGTGCCTGGAGTGGGACAGGGGAGACCCAGTACTTC. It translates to CAWSGTGETQYF. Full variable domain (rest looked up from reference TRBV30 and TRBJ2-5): SQTIHQWPATLVQPVGSPLSLECTVEGTSNPNLYWYRQAAGRGLQLLFYSVGIGQISSEVPQNLSASRPQDRQFILSSKKLLLSDSGFYLCAWSGTGETQYFGPGTRLLVL.

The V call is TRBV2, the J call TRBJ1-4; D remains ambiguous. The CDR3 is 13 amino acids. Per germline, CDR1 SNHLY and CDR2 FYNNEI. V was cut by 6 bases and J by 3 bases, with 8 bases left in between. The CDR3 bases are TGTGCCAGCAGGGTTCAGGCTAATGAAAAACTGTTTTTT. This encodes CASRVQANEKLFF. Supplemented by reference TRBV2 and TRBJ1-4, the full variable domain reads EPEVTQTPSHQVTQMGQEVILRCVPISNHLYFYWYRQILGQKVEFLVSFYNNEISEKSEIFDDQFSVERPDGSNFTLKIRSTKLEDSAMYFCASRVQANEKLFFGSGTQLSVL.

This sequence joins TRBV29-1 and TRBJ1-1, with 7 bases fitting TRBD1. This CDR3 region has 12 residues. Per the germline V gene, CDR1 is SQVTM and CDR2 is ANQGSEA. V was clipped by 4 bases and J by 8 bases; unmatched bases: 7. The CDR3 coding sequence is TGCAGCGTTGGACACAGGGGTGGCGAAGCTTTCTTT. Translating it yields CSVGHRGGEAFF.

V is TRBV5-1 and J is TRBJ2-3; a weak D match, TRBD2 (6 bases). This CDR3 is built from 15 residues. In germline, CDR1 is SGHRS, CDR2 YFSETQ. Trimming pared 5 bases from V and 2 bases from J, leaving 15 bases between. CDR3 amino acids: CASRTSGVATDTQYF. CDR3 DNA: TGCGCCAGCAGGACTTCGGGAGTTGCCACAGATACGCAGTATTTT.

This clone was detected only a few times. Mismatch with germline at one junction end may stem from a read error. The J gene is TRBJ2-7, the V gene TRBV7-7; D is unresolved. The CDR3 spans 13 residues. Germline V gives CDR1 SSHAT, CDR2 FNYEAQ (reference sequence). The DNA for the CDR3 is TGTGCTAGCAGCCTCCGAGACGGCGGCGAGCAGTACTTC. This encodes CASSLRDGGEQYF.

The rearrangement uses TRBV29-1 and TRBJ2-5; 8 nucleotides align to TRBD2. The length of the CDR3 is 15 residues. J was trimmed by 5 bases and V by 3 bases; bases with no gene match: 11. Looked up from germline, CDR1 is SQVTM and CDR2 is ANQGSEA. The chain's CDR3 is CSVEAGGGDGETQYF. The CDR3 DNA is TGCAGCGTTGAGGCGGGGGGTGGGGACGGGGAGACCCAGTACTTC.

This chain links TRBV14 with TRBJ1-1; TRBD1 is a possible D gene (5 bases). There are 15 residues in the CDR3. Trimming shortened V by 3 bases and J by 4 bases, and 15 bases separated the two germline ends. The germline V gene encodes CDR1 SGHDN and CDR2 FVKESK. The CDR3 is CASSQRTGRGTEAFF. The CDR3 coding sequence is TGTGCCAGCAGCCAGAGGACGGGGAGGGGCACTGAAGCTTTCTTT.

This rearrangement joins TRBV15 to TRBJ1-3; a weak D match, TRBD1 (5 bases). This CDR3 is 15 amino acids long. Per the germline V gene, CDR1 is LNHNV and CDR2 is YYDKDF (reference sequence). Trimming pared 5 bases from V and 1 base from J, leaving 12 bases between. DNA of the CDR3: TGTGCCACCAGCCCAGGGAGGGGATCTGGAAACACCATATATTTT. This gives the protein CATSPGRGSGNTIYF.

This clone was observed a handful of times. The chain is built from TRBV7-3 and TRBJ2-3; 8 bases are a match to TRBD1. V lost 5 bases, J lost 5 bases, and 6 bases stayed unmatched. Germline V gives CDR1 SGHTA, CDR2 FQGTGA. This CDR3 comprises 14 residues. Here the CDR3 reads CASSPPTGEDTQYF. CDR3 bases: TGTGCCAGCAGCCCACCGACAGGGGAAGATACGCAGTATTTT.

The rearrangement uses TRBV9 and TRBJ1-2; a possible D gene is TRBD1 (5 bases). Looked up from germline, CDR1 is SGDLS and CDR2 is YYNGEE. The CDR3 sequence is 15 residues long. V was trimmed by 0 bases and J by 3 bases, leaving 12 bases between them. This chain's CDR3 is CASSVVGQGDYGYTF. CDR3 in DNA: TGTGCCAGCAGCGTAGTGGGGCAGGGCGACTATGGCTACACCTTC.

The CDR3 DNA reads TGTGCCTGGAACGGGCAGGGGAATCAGCCCCAGCATTTT. This codes for CAWNGQGNQPQHF. The genes are TRBV30 and TRBJ1-5; TRBD1 might be the D (6 bases). Per germline, CDR1 GTSNPN and CDR2 SVGIG (reference sequence). CDR3 length: 13 amino acids. Trimming took off 4 bases at V and 4 bases at J, with 11 bases between the two ends.

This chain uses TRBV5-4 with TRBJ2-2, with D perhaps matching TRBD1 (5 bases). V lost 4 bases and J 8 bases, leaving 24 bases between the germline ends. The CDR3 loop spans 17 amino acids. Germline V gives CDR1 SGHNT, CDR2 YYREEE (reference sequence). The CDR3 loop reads CASSPSSGRTLAGELFF. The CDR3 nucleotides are TGTGCCAGCAGCCCCAGCTCTGGGCGGACATTGGCGGGGGAGCTGTTTTTT.

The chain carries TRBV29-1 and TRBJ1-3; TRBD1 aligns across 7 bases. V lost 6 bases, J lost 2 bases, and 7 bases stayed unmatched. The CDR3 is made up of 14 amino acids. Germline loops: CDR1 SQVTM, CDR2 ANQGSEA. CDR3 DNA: TGCAGCGTCGCCTTAACAGGGGCTGGAAACACCATATATTTT. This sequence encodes CSVALTGAGNTIYF.

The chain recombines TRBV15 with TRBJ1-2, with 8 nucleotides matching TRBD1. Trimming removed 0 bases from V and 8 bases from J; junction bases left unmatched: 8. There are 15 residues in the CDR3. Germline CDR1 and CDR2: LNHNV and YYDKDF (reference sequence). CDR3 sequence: CATSREGQGAYGYTF. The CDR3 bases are TGTGCCACCAGCAGAGAGGGGCAGGGGGCTTACGGCTACACCTTC.